The source of this TCR beta chain is a study of CD8 T cells in ankylosing spondylitis. V was shortened by 4 bases and J by 1 base, with 8 bases between the two germline ends. Germline CDR1 reads SGHTS; CDR2 reads YDEGEE. This CDR3 comprises 13 residues. TCRdb passed the 5' RACE reads through MiXCR, listing each CDR3 protein once. Counted here are 80,000 to 100,000 distinct CDR3 sequences, roughly 8.8% occurring once; the ten biggest clones make up under 6%. Points from the study as a whole: The clones that were linked to disease were reported to be significantly enriched in matched synovial fluid samples from ankylosing spondylitis patients. Seemingly characteristic of ankylosing spondylitis blood was a TCR beta motif consisting of several highly homologous variants.

There are a few counts of this clonotype. Its antigen is as yet unknown. The rearrangement uses TRBV5-8 and TRBJ1-1; D unclear. Sequenced input: blood, either unsorted or a sorted T cell fraction (not recorded which). This receptor was obtained from a male donor with ankylosing spondylitis or in good health (not recorded which). CDR3 DNA sequence: TGTGCCAGCAGCCGCTGGGGGAACACTGAAGCTTTCTTT. This encodes CASSRWGNTEAFF.